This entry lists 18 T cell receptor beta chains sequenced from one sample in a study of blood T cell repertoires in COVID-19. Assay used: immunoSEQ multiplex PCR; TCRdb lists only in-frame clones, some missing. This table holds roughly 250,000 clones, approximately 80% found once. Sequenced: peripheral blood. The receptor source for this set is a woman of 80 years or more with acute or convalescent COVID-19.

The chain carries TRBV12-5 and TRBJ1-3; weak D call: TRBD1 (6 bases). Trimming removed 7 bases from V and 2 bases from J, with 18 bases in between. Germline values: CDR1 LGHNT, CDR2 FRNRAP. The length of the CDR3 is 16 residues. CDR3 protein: CASALRQALAGNTIYF. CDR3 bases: TGTGCTAGTGCCCTGAGACAGGCCCTCGCTGGAAACACCATATATTTT. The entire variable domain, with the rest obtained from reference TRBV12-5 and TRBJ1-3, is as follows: DARVTQTPRHKVTEMGQEVTMRCQPILGHNTVFWYRQTMMQGLELLAYFRNRAPLDDSGMPKDRFSAEMPDATLATLKIQPSEPRDSAVYFCASALRQALAGNTIYFGEGSWLTVV.

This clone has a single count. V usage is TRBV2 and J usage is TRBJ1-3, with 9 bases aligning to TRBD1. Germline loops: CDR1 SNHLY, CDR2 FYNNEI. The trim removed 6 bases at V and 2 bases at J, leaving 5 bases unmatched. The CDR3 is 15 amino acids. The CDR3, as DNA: TGTGCCAGCAGACGTACAGGGGGCCCTGGAAACACCATATATTTT. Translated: CASRRTGGPGNTIYF.

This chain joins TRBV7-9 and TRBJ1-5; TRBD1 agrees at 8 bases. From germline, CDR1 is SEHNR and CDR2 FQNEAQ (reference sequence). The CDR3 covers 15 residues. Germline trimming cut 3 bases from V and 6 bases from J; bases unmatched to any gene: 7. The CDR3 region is CASSFGQGRGQPQHF. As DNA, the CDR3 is TGTGCCAGCAGCTTCGGACAGGGAAGAGGTCAGCCCCAGCATTTT.

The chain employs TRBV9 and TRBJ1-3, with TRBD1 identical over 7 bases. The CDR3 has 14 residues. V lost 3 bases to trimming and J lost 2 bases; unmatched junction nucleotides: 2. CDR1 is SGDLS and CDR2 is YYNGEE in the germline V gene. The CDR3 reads CASSATGAGNTIYF. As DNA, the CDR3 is TGTGCCAGCAGCGCCACAGGGGCTGGAAACACCATATATTTT.

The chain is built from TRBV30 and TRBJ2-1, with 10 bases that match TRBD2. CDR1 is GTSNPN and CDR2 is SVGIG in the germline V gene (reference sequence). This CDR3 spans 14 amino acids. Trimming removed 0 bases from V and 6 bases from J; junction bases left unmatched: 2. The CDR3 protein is CAWSVLAGGNEQFF. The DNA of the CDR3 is TGTGCCTGGAGTGTATTAGCGGGGGGCAATGAGCAGTTCTTC.

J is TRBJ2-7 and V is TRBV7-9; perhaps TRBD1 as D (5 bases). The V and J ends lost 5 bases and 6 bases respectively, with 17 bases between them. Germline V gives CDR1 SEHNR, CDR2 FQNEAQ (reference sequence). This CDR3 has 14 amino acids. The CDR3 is CASSPQGPPGEQYF. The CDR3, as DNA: TGTGCCAGCAGCCCGCAGGGCCCTCCGGGCGAGCAGTACTTC.

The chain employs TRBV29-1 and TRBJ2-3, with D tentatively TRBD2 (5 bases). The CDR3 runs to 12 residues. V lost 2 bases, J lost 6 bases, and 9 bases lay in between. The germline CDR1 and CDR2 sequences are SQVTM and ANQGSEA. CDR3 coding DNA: TGCAGCGTTGAATCCAGGAGGGATACGCAGTATTTT. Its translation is CSVESRRDTQYF.

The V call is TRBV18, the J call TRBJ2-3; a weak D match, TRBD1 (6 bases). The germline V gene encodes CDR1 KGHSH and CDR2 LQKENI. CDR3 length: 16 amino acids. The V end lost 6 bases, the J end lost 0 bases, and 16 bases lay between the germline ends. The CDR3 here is CASSLNQGGSTDTQYF. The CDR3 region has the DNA TGTGCCAGCTCCCTAAATCAAGGGGGAAGCACAGATACGCAGTATTTT. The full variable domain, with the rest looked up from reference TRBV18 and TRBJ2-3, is NAGVMQNPRHLVRRRGQEARLRCSPMKGHSHVYWYRQLPEEGLKFMVYLQKENIIDESGMPKERFSAEFPKEGPSILRIQQVVRGDSAAYFCASSLNQGGSTDTQYFGPGTRLTVL.

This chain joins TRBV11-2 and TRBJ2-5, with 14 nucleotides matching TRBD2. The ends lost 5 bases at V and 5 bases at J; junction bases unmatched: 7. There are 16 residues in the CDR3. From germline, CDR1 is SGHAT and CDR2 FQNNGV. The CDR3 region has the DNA TGTGCCAGCAGCGAGACTAGCGGGGGGGCCCGCGAGACCCAGTACTTC. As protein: CASSETSGGARETQYF.

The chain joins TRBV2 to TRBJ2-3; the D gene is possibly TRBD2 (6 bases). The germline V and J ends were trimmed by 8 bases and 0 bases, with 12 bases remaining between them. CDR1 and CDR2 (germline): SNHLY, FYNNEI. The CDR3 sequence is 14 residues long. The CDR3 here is CASHWEASTDTQYF. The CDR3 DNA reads TGTGCCAGCCACTGGGAGGCTAGCACAGATACGCAGTATTTT.

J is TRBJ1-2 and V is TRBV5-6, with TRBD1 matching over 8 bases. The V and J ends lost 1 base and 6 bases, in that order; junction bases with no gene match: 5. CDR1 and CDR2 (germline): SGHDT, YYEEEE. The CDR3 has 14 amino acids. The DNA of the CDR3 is TGTGCCAGCAGCTTGCCAGGGGGCGGGGATGGCTACACCTTC. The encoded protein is CASSLPGGGDGYTF.

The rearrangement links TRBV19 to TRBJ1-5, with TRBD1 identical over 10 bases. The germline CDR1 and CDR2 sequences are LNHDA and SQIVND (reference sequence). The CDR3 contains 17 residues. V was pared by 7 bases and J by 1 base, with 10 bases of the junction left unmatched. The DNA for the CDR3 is TGTGCCAGTAACCCGGGACAGGGGTTTTTCAGCAATCAGCCCCAGCATTTT. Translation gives CASNPGQGFFSNQPQHF. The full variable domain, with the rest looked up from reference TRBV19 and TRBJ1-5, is DGGITQSPKYLFRKEGQNVTLSCEQNLNHDAMYWYRQDPGQGLRLIYYSQIVNDFQKGDIAEGYSVSREKKESFPLTVTSAQKNPTAFYLCASNPGQGFFSNQPQHFGDGTRLSIL.

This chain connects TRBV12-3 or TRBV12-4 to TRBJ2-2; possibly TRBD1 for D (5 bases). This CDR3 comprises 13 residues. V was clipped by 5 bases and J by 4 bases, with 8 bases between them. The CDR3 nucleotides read TGTGCCAGCAGTGTAACAGGCACCGGGGAGCTGTTTTTT. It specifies CASSVTGTGELFF.

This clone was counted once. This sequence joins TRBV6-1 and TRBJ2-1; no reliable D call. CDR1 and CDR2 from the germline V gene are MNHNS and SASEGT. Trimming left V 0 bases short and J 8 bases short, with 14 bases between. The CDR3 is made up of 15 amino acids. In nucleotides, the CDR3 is TGTGCCAGCAGTGAAGCGCTTGACCCCCGGGATGAGCAGTTCTTC. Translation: CASSEALDPRDEQFF.

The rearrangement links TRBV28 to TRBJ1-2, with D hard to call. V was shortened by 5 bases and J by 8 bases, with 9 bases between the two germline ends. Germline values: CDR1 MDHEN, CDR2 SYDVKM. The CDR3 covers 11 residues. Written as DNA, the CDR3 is TGTGCCAGCAGTCCAGCGATAGGCTACACCTTC. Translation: CASSPAIGYTF.

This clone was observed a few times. CDR3: CASSAPGGVRTGELFF. The CDR3 DNA follows: TGTGCCAGCAGCGCCCCCGGCGGGGTCCGCACCGGGGAGCTGTTTTTT. This chain uses TRBV5-5 with TRBJ2-2; TRBD2 might be the D (6 bases). This CDR3 has 16 amino acids. In germline, CDR1 is SGHKS, CDR2 YYEKEE (reference sequence). V lost 4 bases, J lost 4 bases, and 17 bases lay in between.

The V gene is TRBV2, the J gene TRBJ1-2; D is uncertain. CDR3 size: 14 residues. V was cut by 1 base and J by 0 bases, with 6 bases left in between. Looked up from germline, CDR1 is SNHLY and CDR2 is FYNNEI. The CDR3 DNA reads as TGTGCCAGCAGTGAAGGCGGCTCTAACTATGGCTACACCTTC. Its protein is CASSEGGSNYGYTF.

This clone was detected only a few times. The CDR3 sequence is CAISEQSLGAFF. The DNA for the CDR3 is TGTGCCATCAGTGAGCAATCCCTCGGGGCTTTCTTT. The chain carries TRBV10-3 and TRBJ1-1; D is unclear. Germline assignment: CDR1 ENHRY and CDR2 SYGVKD. V lost 2 bases to trimming and J lost 11 bases, with 12 bases between them. The CDR3 loop spans 12 amino acids.